This T cell receptor beta chain was profiled in a study of T cell repertoires in cytomegalovirus infection. Study results and limitations: Cumulated frequencies of public TCR beta families served to identify carriers of CMV plus the relevant HLA.

In the case of this clonotype: Its antigen is currently unknown.

Germline values: CDR1 SGHTA, CDR2 FQGNSA. The V and J ends lost 4 bases and 7 bases respectively, with 31 bases between them. The CDR3 spans 20 residues. One entry per CDR3 protein results from TCRdb running MiXCR on the reads. The sample yields about 350,000 distinct CDR3 sequences, about 35% seen once. This receptor was taken from a human donor in good health (CMV status not recorded). Some clones in this sample may be carry-over from other donors' samples. The sequencing used cultured PBMCs, collected from culture after CMV antigen stimulation. The chain combines TRBV7-2 with TRBJ1-4, with D perhaps TRBD1 (6 bases). CDR3 nucleotides: TGTGCCAGCAGCTCACTCCACCCCGGGACGAGGGGGTATTATAGTGAAAAACTGTTTTTT. The encoded protein is CASSSLHPGTRGYYSEKLFF.